The TCR beta chain described here comes from a study of blood T cell repertoires in COVID-19. Looking at the study overall: Specimens from acute and convalescent COVID-19 originated in the United States, Italy and Spain.

Per the authors' pipeline: It was from reference gene primer amplification that nucleated cell counts were estimated. Measured with immunoSEQ multiplex PCR; TCRdb has only the in-frame clones, and not every one. V and J calls and clone size are those listed in that table; D and trimming were worked out from the DNA. The repertoire holds 130,000 to 150,000 clones, with approximately 84% as singletons. The CDR3 is 14 amino acids. V was clipped by 2 bases and J by 3 bases; unmatched bases: 3. Germline assignment: CDR1 SNHLY and CDR2 FYNNEI. In its sample, this clone was seen a few times. This rearrangement joins TRBV2 to TRBJ1-1, with TRBD1 matching 7 bases. This TCR was recovered from a woman of 80 years or more in a cohort sampled during active or convalescent COVID-19. The source material was peripheral blood. The CDR3 DNA sequence: TGTGCCAGCAGTGAAAACAGGGGTTACACTGAAGCTTTCTTT. Protein: CASSENRGYTEAFF.